This T cell receptor (beta chain) was identified in a study of blood T cell repertoires in COVID-19. Germline values: CDR1 MNHEY, CDR2 SVGAGI. The CDR3 runs to 13 residues. V lost 10 bases and J lost 2; bases outside the gene matches: 5. As originally analysed: Cell counts per sample came from amplifying reference gene primers. Here immunoSEQ multiplex PCR was the method, and the copy in TCRdb shows in-frame clones only, minus some. The DNA was the basis for D and trimming; V, J and clone size are from that table. The sample holds some 80,000 clones, approximately 90% seen once. The chain couples TRBV6-5 to TRBJ1-5, with 7 bases aligning to TRBD1. The receptor was derived from a woman between 50 and 59 years old with active or convalescent COVID-19. Sequencing input: peripheral blood. The CDR3 DNA follows: TGTGCCACATACCAGGGGGGCAATCAGCCCCAGCATTTT. It translates to CATYQGGNQPQHF.